A single TCR beta chain is shown here with its context. These data come from a study of human versus mouse CDR3 diversity and MHC coevolution. V lost 1 base and J 2 bases, leaving 18 bases between the germline ends. The CDR3 has 18 residues. CDR1 SGDLS and CDR2 YYNGEE come from the germline V gene. Repertoires were generated with immunoSEQ multiplex PCR, while TCRdb's copy carries only in-frame clones and drops some. This table holds 45,000 to 75,000 clones, 94% found once. The sample was naive CD4+ T cells from blood. As for subset: CD45RO-negative CD62L-positive naive CD4 T cells. The sequence came from a person aged 60 to 70 in good health. This chain uses TRBV9 with TRBJ2-2, with D maybe TRBD2 (7 bases). The CDR3 sequence is CASSVSRFGGRNTGELFF. CDR3 DNA: TGTGCCAGCAGCGTAAGTCGATTCGGGGGGCGAAACACCGGGGAGCTGTTTTTT.